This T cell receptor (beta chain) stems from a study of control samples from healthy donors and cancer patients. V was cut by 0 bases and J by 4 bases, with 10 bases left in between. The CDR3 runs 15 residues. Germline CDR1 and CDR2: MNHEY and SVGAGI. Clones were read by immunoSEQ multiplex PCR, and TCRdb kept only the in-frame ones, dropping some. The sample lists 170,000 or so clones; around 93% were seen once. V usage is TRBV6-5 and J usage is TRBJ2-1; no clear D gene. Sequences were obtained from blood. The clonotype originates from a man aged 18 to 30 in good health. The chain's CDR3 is CASSYSGYTYNEQFF. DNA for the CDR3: TGTGCCAGCAGTTACTCTGGGTACACATACAATGAGCAGTTCTTC.